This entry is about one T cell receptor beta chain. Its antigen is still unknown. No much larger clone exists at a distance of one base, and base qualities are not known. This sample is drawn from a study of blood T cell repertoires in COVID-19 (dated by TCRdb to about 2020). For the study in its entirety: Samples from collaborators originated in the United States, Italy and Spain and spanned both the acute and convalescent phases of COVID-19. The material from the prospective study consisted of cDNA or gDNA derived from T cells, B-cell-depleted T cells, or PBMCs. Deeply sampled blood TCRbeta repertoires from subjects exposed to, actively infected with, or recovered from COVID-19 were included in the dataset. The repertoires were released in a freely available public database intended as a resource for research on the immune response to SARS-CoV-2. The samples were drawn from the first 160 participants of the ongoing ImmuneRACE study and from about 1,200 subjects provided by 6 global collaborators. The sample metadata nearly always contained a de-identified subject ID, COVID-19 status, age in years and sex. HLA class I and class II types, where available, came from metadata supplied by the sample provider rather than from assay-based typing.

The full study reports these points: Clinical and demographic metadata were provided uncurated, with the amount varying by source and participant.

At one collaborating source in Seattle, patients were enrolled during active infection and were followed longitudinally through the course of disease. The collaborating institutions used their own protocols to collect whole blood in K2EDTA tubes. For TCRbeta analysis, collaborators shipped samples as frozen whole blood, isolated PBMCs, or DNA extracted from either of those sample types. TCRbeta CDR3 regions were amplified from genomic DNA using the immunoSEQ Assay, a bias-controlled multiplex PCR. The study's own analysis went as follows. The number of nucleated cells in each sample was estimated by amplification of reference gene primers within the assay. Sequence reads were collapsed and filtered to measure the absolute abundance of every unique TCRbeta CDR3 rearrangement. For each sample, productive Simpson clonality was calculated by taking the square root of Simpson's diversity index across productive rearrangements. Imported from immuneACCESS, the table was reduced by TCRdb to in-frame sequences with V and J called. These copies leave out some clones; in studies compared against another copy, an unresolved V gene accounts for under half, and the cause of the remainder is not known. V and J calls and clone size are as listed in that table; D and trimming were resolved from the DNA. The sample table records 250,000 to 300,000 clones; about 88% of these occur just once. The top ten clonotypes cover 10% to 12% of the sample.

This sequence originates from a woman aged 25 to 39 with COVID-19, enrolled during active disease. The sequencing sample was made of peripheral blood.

This receptor carries the CDR3 CASSSPSREVYEQYF. The DNA reads as follows: TGTGCCAGCAGTTCCCCGTCGCGGGAGGTCTACGAGCAGTACTTC. The chain is assembled from TRBV28 and TRBJ2-7; TRBD2 aligns with 8 central bases. The germline V and J ends show losses of 4 bases and 3 bases respectively, and no gene match explains 8 bases of the junction. The germline V gene gives CDR1 as MDHEN and CDR2 as SYDVKM. Its CDR3 holds 15 amino acids, cysteine through phenylalanine. The CDR3 DNA has 45 bases and is translated from base 1.